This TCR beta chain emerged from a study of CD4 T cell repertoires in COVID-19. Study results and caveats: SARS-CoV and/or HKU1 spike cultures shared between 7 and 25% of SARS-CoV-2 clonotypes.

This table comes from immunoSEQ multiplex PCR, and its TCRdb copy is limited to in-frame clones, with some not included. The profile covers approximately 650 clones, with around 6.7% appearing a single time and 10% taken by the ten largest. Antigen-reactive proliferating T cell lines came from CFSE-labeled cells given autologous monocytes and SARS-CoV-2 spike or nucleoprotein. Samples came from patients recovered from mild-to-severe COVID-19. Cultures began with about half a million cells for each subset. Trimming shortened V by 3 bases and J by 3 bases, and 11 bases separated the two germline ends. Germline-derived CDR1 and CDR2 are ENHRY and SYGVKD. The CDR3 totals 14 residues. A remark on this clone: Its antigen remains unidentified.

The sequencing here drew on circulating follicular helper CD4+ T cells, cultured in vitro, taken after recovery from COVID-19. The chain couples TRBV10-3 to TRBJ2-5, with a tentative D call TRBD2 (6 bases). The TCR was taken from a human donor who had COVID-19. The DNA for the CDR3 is TGTGCCATCAGTGACGGAGGGTTGGAAGAGACCCAGTACTTC. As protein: CAISDGGLEETQYF.